The entry below gives a single TCR beta chain sequence along with its context. Its antigen is not identified. The protocol was immunoSEQ multiplex PCR, while the TCRdb copy is restricted to in-frame clones and leaves out a portion. Of tens of thousands of clones in the sample, about 90% were seen once. The sample belongs to a study of identifying expanded T cells in peripheral blood. Study results and limitations: Technical replicates showed about 1.2 changed clones; approximately 2 weeks roughly 15; four weeks 19. Variance in clone template counts between approximately two-week samples significantly increased with total template count across all healthy donors.

From germline, CDR1 is SGHAT and CDR2 FQNNGV. V was pared by 1 base and J by 3 bases, with 13 bases between. The CDR3 contains 15 residues. Healthy donors had no documented immune events, such as infections, while sampled. The chain is built from TRBV11-2 and TRBJ2-7, with D perhaps matching TRBD1 (6 bases). This receptor was taken from a person between 18 and 75 years old in good health. Material: blood. The CDR3 coding sequence is TGTGCCAGCAGCTTAGCAAGGACAGACTTCTACGAGCAGTACTTC. It encodes CASSLARTDFYEQYF. The full variable domain, with the rest looked up from reference TRBV11-2 and TRBJ2-7, is EAGVAQSPRYKIIEKRQSVAFWCNPISGHATLYWYQQILGQGPKLLIQFQNNGVVDDSQLPKDRFSAERLKGVDSTLKIQPAKLEDSAVYLCASSLARTDFYEQYFGPGTRLTVT.